One T cell receptor beta chain is described in this entry. As yet, its antigen is unknown. These data originate in a study of PD-1 blockade in classical Hodgkin lymphoma. General observations from the study: Patients newly diagnosed and complete responders had comparable baseline diversity.

Following autologous stem cell transplantation, relapse occurred in every patient, and exposure to brentuximab vedotin varied. Here immunoSEQ multiplex PCR was the method, and the copy in TCRdb shows in-frame clones only, minus some. The sample has 90,000 to 120,000 clones, around 89% seen once. This receptor was obtained from a human donor with classical Hodgkin lymphoma. Sequences were derived from peripheral blood mononuclear cells (PBMCs), sampled before the second cycle of nivolumab.

CDR3 nucleotide sequence: TGTGCCAGCAGTTCCCGACAGTTGGCGGTGACTGAAGCTTTCTTT. It translates to CASSSRQLAVTEAFF. The chain employs TRBV6-1 and TRBJ1-1; TRBD1 might be the D (5 bases). Germline V lookup: CDR1 MNHNS, CDR2 SASEGT. There are 15 residues in the CDR3. V shed 5 bases and J shed 5 bases, with 18 bases lying between them.